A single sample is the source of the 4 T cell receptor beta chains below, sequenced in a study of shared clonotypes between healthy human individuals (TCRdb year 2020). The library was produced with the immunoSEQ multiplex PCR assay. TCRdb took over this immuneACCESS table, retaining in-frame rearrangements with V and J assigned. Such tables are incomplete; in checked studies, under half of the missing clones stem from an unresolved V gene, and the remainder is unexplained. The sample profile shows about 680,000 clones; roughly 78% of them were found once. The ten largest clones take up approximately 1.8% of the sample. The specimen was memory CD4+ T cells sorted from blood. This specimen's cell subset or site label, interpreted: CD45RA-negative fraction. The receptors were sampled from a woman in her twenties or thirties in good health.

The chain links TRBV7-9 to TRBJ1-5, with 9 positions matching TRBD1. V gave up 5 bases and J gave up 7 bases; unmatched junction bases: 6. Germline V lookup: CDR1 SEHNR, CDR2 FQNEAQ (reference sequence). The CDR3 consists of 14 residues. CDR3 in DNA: TGTGCCAGCAGCCCGGACAGGGGAGGCCAGCCCCAGCATTTT. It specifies CASSPDRGGQPQHF.

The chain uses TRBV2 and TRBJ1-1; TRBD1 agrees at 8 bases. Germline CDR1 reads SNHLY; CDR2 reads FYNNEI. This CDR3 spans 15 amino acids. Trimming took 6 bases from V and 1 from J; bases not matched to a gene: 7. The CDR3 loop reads CASSLQGEPNTEAFF. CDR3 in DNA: TGTGCCAGCAGCCTACAGGGGGAACCGAACACTGAAGCTTTCTTT.

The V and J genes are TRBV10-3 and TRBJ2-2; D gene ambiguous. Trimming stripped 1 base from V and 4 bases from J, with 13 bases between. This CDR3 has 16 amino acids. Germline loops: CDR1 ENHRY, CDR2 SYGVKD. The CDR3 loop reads CAISELSVTATGELFF. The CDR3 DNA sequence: TGTGCCATCAGTGAGTTGTCGGTAACCGCCACCGGGGAGCTGTTTTTT.

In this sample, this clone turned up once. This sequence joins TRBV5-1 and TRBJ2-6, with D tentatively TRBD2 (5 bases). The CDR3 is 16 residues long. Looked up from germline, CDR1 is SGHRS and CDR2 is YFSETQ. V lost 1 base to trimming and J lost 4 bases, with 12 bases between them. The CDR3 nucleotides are TGCGCCAGCAGCTTGAGTGAGGGAACCGGGGCCAACGTCCTGACTTTC. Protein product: CASSLSEGTGANVLTF.